Sequencing of this TCR beta chain was carried out in a study of blood T cell repertoires in COVID-19 (dated by TCRdb to the early 2020s). About the investigation overall: Collaborator samples came from the United States, Italy and Spain and covered acute and convalescent phases of COVID-19. A de-identified subject ID, COVID-19 status, age in years and sex were almost always included in the sample metadata. Where available, HLA class I and class II types were obtained from metadata supplied by the sample provider rather than from assay-based typing. The samples were drawn from two sources: the first 160 participants of the ongoing ImmuneRACE study, and 1,000 to 1,500 subjects contributed by 6 global collaborators. A freely available public database, intended as a resource for researchers studying the immune response to SARS-CoV-2, is where the repertoires were released. Deeply sampled blood TCRbeta repertoires from subjects exposed to, actively infected with, or recovered from COVID-19 were included in the dataset. The material from the prospective study consisted of cDNA or gDNA derived from T cells, B-cell-depleted T cells, or PBMCs. What the authors observed across the whole study: How much clinical and demographic metadata was included differed by source and by participant, and the metadata was provided uncurated.

There are a few counts of this clone. The clone's antigen remains unknown. The input lacks base qualities; no much larger clone sits a single base away. The collaborating institutions used their own protocols to collect whole blood in K2EDTA tubes. Collaborator samples were shipped for TCRbeta analysis as frozen whole blood, isolated PBMCs, or DNA extracted from either sample type. Trimming removed 3 bases from V and 7 bases from J, leaving 12 bases between the germline ends. CDR1 and CDR2, per the germline V gene (reference sequence), are SEHNR and FQNEAQ. The CDR3 numbers 14 residues from cysteine through phenylalanine. Only the CDR3 DNA stays, 42 bases, in frame from base 1. TCRbeta CDR3 regions were amplified from genomic DNA using the immunoSEQ Assay, a bias-controlled multiplex PCR. The paper's processing steps were these. Within the assay, amplification of reference gene primers was used to estimate how many nucleated cells each sample contained. Sequence reads were collapsed and filtered to measure the absolute abundance of every unique TCRbeta CDR3 rearrangement. For each sample, productive Simpson clonality was calculated as the square root of Simpson's diversity index across productive rearrangements. TCRdb took this table from immuneACCESS and kept in-frame rearrangements with V and J called. Such tables lack part of the clones; where checked against another copy, unresolved V genes explain under half of the gap, and the rest is unexplained. The V and J calls and the clone size are those of that table, but D and trimming were determined from the DNA. Counted in this sample were over 60,000 clones; 70% to 90% of them appeared once. The top ten clones comprise more than 6.5% of the sample.

The TCR originated in a woman of 80 years or more with active COVID-19. The sequence is built from TRBV7-9 and TRBJ1-4; D gene: possibly TRBD1, on 6 matching bases. Sequences were obtained from peripheral blood. The DNA sequence is given as TGTGCCAGCAGCTTGACCACAGGGCTTGAAAAACTGTTTTTT. Its translation is CASSLTTGLEKLFF.